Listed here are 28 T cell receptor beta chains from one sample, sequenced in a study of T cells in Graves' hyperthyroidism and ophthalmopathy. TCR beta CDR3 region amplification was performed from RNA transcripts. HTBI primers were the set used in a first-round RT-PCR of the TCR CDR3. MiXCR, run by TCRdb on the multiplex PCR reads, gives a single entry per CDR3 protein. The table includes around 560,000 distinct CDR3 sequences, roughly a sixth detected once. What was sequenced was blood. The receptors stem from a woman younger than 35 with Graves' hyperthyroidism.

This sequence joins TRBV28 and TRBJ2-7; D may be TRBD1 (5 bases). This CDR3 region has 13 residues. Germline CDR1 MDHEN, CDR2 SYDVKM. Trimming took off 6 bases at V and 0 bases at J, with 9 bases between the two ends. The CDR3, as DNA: TGTGCCAGCAGAGGGGCCTACTCCTACGAGCAGTACTTC. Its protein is CASRGAYSYEQYF.

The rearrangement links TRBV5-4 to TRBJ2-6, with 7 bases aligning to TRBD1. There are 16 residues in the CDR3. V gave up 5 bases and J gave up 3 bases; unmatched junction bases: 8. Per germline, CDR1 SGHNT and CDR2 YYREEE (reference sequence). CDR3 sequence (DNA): TGTGCCAGCAGTTTCCGTACAGGGGTTGGGGCCAACGTCCTGACTTTC. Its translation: CASSFRTGVGANVLTF.

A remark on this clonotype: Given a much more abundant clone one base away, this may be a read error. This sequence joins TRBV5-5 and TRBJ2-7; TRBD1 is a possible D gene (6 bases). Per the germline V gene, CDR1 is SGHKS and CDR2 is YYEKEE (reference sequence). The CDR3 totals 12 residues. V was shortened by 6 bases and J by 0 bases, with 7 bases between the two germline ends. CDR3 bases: TGTGCCAGCAACAGGGACTCCTACGAGCAGTACTTC. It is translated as CASNRDSYEQYF. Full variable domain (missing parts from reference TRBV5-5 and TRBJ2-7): DAGVTQSPTHLIKTRGQQVTLRCSPISGHKSVSWYQQVLGQGPQFIFQYYEKEERGRGNFPDRFSARQFPNYSSELNVNALLLGDSALYLCASNRDSYEQYFGPGTRLTVT.

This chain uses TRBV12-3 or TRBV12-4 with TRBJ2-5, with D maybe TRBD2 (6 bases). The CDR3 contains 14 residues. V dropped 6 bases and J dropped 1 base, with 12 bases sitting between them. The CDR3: CASSPWRGQETQYF. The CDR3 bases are TGTGCCAGCAGCCCCTGGCGGGGCCAAGAGACCCAGTACTTC.

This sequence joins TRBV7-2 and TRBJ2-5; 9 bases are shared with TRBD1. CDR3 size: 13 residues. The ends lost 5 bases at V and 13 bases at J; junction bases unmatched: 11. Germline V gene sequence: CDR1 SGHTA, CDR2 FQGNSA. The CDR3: CASSQATGGNRYF. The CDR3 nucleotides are TGTGCCAGCAGCCAGGCGACAGGGGGAAACCGGTACTTC.

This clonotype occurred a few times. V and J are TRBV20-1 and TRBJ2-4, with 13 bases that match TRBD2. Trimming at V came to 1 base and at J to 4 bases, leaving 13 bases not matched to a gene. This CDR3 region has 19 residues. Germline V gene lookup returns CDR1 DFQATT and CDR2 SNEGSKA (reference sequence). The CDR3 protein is CSARAKTSGRSGAKNIQYF. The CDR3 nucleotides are TGCAGTGCTAGAGCTAAGACTAGCGGGAGGAGTGGGGCGAAAAACATTCAGTACTTC.

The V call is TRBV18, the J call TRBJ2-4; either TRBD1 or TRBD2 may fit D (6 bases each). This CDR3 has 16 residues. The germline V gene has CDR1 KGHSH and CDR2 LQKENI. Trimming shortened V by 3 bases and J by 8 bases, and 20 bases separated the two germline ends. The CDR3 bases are TGTGCCAGCTCACCGCTGCTACGGGAGAAGGGGGACATTCAGTACTTC. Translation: CASSPLLREKGDIQYF. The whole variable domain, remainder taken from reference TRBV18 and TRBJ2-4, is NAGVMQNPRHLVRRRGQEARLRCSPMKGHSHVYWYRQLPEEGLKFMVYLQKENIIDESGMPKERFSAEFPKEGPSILRIQQVVRGDSAAYFCASSPLLREKGDIQYFGAGTRLSVL.

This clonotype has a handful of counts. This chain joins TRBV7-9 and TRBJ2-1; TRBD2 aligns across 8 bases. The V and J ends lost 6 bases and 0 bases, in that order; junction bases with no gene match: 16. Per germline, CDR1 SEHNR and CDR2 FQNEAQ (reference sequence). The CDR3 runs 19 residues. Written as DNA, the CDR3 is TGTGCCAGCAGGTACGAAACGGGAAGCGGGGGCGGCTCCTACAATGAGCAGTTCTTC. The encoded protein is CASRYETGSGGGSYNEQFF.

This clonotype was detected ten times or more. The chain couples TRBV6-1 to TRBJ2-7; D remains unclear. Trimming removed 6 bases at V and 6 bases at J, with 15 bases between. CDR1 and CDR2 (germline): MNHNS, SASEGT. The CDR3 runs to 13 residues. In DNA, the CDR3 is TGTGCCAGCAGCATGGGCCTTCTCGGCGAGCAGTACTTC. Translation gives CASSMGLLGEQYF.

CDR3 sequence reads: CASSRKGDSTDTQYF. The DNA of the CDR3 is TGTGCCAGCAGCCGGAAGGGGGATTCCACAGATACGCAGTATTTT. V and J are TRBV7-3 and TRBJ2-3; D may be TRBD1 (6 bases). CDR1 and CDR2 (germline): SGHTA, FQGTGA. Trimming pared 5 bases from V and 2 bases from J, leaving 14 bases between. The CDR3 runs to 15 residues.

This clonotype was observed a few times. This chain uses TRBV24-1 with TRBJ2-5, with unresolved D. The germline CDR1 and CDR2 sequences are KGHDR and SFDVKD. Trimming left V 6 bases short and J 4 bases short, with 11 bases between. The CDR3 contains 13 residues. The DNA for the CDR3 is TGTGCCACCAGTACTCGAGTAGGAGAGACCCAGTACTTC. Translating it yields CATSTRVGETQYF.

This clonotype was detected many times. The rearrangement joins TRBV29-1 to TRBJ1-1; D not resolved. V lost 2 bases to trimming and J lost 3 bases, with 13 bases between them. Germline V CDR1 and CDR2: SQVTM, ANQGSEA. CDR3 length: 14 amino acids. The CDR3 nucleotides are TGCAGCGTTGAACTAAGGCGGAGGGACACTGAAGCTTTCTTT. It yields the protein CSVELRRRDTEAFF. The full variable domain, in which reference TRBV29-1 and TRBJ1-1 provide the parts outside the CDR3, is SAVISQKPSRDICQRGTSLTIQCQVDSQVTMMFWYRQQPGQSLTLIATANQGSEATYESGFVIDKFPISRPNLTFSTLTVSNMSPEDSSIYLCSVELRRRDTEAFFGQGTRLTVV.

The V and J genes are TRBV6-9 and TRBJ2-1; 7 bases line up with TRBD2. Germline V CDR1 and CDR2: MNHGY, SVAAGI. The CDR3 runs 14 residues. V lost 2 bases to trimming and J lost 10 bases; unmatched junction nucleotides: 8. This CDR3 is CASSYNGGRKEQFF. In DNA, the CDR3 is TGTGCCAGCAGTTATAATGGCGGGAGAAAGGAGCAGTTCTTC.

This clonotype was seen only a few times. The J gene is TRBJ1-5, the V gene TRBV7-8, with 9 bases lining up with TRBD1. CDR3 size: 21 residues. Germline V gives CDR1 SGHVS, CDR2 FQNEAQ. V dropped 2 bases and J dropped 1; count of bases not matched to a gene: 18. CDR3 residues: CASSLTISGTGTRGSNQPQHF. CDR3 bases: TGTGCCAGCAGCTTAACCATAAGTGGGACAGGGACACGGGGCAGCAATCAGCCCCAGCATTTT.

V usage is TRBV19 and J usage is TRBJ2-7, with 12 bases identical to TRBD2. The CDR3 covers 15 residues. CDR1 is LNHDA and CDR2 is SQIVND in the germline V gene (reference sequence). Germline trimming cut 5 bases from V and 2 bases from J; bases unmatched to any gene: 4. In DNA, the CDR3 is TGTGCCAGTAGTGCTCGACTAGCGGGGGCCTACGAGCAGTACTTC. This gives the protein CASSARLAGAYEQYF.

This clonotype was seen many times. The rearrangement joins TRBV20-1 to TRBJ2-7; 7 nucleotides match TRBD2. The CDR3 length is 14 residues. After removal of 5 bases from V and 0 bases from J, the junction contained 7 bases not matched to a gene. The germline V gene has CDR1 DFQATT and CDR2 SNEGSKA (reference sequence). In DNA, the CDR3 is TGCAGTGCTCCGCTAGCGGAAGCCTCCTACGAGCAGTACTTC. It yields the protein CSAPLAEASYEQYF.

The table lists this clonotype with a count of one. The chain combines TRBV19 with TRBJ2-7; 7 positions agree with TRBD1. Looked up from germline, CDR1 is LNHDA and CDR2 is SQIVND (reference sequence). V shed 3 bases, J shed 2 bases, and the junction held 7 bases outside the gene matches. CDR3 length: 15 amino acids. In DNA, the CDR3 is TGTGCCAGTAGTATGTTAGGGACAGAAGCCTACGAGCAGTACTTC. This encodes CASSMLGTEAYEQYF.

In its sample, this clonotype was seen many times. CDR3 sequence reads: CSARDLGASTDTQYF. The CDR3 coding sequence is TGCAGTGCTAGAGATCTAGGGGCTAGCACAGATACGCAGTATTTT. V and J are TRBV20-1 and TRBJ2-3, with a possible D match to TRBD1 (5 bases). V lost 0 bases to trimming and J lost 0 bases, with 10 bases between them. This CDR3 is 15 amino acids long. CDR1 is DFQATT, CDR2 SNEGSKA, per germline (reference sequence).

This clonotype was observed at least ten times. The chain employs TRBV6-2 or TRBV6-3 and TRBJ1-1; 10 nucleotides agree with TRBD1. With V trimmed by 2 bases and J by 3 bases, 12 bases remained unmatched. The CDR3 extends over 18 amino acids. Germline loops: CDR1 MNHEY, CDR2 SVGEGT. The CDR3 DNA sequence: TGTGCCAGCAGTTACCCATTCGGACAGGGGGAGGAGGACACTGAAGCTTTCTTT. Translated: CASSYPFGQGEEDTEAFF.

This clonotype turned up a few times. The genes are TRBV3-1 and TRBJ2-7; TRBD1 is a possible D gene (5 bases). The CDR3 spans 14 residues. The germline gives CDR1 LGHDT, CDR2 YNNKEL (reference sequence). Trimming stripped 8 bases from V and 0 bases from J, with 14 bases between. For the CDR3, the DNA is TGTGCCAGCGGCAGGGCGATACTCTCCTACGAGCAGTACTTC. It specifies CASGRAILSYEQYF.

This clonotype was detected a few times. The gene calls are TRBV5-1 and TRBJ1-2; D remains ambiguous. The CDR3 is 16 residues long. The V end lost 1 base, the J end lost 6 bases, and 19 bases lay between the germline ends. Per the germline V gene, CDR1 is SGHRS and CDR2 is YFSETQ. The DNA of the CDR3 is TGCGCCAGCAGCTTGCGGATCCATGGCAGGAAGGATGGCTACACCTTC. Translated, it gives CASSLRIHGRKDGYTF.

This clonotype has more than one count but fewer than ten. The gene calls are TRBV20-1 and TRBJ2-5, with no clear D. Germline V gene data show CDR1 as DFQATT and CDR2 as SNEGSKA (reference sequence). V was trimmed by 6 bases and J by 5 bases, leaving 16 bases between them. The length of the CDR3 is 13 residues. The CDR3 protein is CSALVQVGETQYF. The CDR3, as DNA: TGCAGTGCCCTAGTCCAGGTTGGGGAGACCCAGTACTTC.

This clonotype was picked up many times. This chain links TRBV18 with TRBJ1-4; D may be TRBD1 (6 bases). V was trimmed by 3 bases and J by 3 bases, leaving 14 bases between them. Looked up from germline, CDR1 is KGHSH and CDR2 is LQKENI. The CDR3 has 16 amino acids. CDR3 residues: CASSPLVGGSNEKLFF. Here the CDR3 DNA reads TGTGCCAGCTCACCCCTTGTAGGGGGTTCTAATGAAAAACTGTTTTTT.

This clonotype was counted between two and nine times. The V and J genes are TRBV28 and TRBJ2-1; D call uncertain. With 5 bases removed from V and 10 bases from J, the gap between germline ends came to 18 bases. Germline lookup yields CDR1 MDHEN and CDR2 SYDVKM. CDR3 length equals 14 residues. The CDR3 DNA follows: TGTGCCAGCAGTCCGGAGACTCCATCAGAGGAGCAGTTCTTC. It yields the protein CASSPETPSEEQFF.

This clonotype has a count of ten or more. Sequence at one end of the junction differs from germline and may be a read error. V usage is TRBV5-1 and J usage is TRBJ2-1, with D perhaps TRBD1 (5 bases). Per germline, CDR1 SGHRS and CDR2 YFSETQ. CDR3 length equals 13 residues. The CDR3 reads CASSLGLYNEQFF. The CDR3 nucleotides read TGTGCCAGCAGCCTGGGGCTCTACAATGAGCAGTTCTTC. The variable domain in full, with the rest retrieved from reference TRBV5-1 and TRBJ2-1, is KAGVTQTPRYLIKTRGQQVTLSCSPISGHRSVSWYQQTPGQGLQFLFEYFSETQRNKGNFPGRFSGRQFSNSRSEMNVSTLELGDSALYLCASSLGLYNEQFFGPGTRLTVL.

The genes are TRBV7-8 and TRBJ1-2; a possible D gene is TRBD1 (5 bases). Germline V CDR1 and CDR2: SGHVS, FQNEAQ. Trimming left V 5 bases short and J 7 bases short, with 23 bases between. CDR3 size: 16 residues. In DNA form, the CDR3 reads TGTGCCAGCAGCCCAAAATCGGGGCTGGAGGCCGGTGGCTACACCTTC. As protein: CASSPKSGLEAGGYTF.

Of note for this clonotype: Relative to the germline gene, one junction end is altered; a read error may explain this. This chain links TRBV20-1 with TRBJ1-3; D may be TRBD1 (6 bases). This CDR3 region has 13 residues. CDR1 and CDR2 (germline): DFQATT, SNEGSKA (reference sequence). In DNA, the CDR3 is TGCAGTGCTTCGGACAGCTCTGGAGACACCATATATTTT. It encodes CSASDSSGDTIYF.

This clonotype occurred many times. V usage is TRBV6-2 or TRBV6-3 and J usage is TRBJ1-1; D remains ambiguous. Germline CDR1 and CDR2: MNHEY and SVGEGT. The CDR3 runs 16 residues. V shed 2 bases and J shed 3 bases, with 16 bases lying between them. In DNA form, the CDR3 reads TGTGCCAGCAGTTACGGGGAACGGAGTCGAGACACTGAAGCTTTCTTT. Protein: CASSYGERSRDTEAFF.